One sample yielded the 21 T cell receptor beta chains listed below, sequenced in a study of OX40 agonist ivuxolimab in advanced cancers. The data were produced by immunoSEQ multiplex PCR, yet TCRdb's version contains in-frame clones alone and is incomplete. The data hold roughly 80,000 clones, with around nine tenths observed a single time. The specimen comprised CD4+ or CD8+ T cells sorted from blood, sampled in a trial of the OX40 agonist ivuxolimab. The receptors were sampled from an adult with an advanced solid tumor such as melanoma, head and neck, liver or kidney cancer.

The V and J genes are TRBV30 and TRBJ2-1; 8 bases are a match to TRBD2. This CDR3 comprises 15 residues. In germline, CDR1 is GTSNPN, CDR2 SVGIG (reference sequence). Trimming cost V 2 bases and J 1 base; bases outside gene matches: 4. The CDR3 sequence is CAWSKAGGSYNEQFF. In nucleotides, the CDR3 is TGTGCCTGGAGTAAGGCGGGAGGTTCCTACAATGAGCAGTTCTTC. The full variable domain, rest sourced from reference TRBV30 and TRBJ2-1, is SQTIHQWPATLVQPVGSPLSLECTVEGTSNPNLYWYRQAAGRGLQLLFYSVGIGQISSEVPQNLSASRPQDRQFILSSKKLLLSDSGFYLCAWSKAGGSYNEQFFGPGTRLTVL.

The CDR3 here is CASSQEVGNTGELFF. In DNA, the CDR3 is TGTGCCAGCAGCCAAGAGGTCGGCAACACCGGGGAGCTGTTTTTT. This chain links TRBV4-2 with TRBJ2-2; D is undetermined. Trimming took 0 bases from V and 2 from J, leaving 7 bases between them. Germline-derived CDR1 and CDR2 are LGHNA and YNFKEQ. CDR3 length equals 15 residues.

The chain links TRBV18 to TRBJ2-7; unclear D gene. V dropped 5 bases and J dropped 0 bases, with 11 bases sitting between them. The CDR3 runs 14 residues. CDR1 KGHSH and CDR2 LQKENI come from the germline V gene. In DNA, the CDR3 is TGTGCCAGCTCAAGACCTTCGAGCTCCTACGAGCAGTACTTC. Residues: CASSRPSSSYEQYF.

V usage is TRBV5-1 and J usage is TRBJ2-1; D might be TRBD1 (5 bases). V was cut by 4 bases and J by 5 bases, with 16 bases left in between. The CDR3 runs to 15 residues. Germline assignment: CDR1 SGHRS and CDR2 YFSETQ. DNA of the CDR3: TGCGCCAGCAGCCCGCCCCAAGCAGGGAACAATGAGCAGTTCTTC. Translation: CASSPPQAGNNEQFF.

The J gene is TRBJ2-7, the V gene TRBV6-6; TRBD1 aligns across 10 bases. This CDR3 spans 15 amino acids. The trim removed 2 bases at V and 5 bases at J, leaving 6 bases unmatched. Germline CDR1 and CDR2: MNHNY and SVGAGI (reference sequence). The CDR3 loop reads CASSYTRQGANEQYF. The CDR3 DNA is TGTGCCAGCAGTTACACAAGACAGGGGGCAAACGAGCAGTACTTC.

This chain joins TRBV11-3 and TRBJ1-4; tentative D call: TRBD1 (6 bases). Germline CDR1 and CDR2: SGHNT and YENEEA. Trimming took off 5 bases at V and 0 bases at J, with 13 bases between the two ends. This CDR3 region has 16 residues. The CDR3: CASSLWKGATNEKLFF. The CDR3 DNA follows: TGTGCCAGCAGCCTGTGGAAGGGGGCAACTAATGAAAAACTGTTTTTT. Combining the CDR3 with reference TRBV11-3 and TRBJ1-4 gives the whole variable domain EAGVVQSPRYKIIEKKQPVAFWCNPISGHNTLYWYLQNLGQGPELLIRYENEEAVDDSQLPKDRFSAERLKGVDSTLKIQPAELGDSAVYLCASSLWKGATNEKLFFGSGTQLSVL.

This clone appeared a single time. V is TRBV29-1 and J is TRBJ1-1; D is possibly TRBD1 (5 bases). The CDR3 is 11 amino acids. V was pared by 8 bases and J by 5 bases, with 12 bases between. Germline CDR1 SQVTM, CDR2 ANQGSEA. DNA for the CDR3: TGCAGCATAGGGGTAGGGACTGAAGCTTTCTTT. This sequence encodes CSIGVGTEAFF. Complete variable domain (other parts from reference TRBV29-1 and TRBJ1-1): SAVISQKPSRDICQRGTSLTIQCQVDSQVTMMFWYRQQPGQSLTLIATANQGSEATYESGFVIDKFPISRPNLTFSTLTVSNMSPEDSSIYLCSIGVGTEAFFGQGTRLTVV.

This sequence joins TRBV7-2 and TRBJ1-1; possible D gene TRBD1, 6 bases. Germline CDR1 reads SGHTA; CDR2 reads FQGNSA. CDR3 size: 16 residues. V was trimmed by 4 bases and J by 7 bases, leaving 22 bases between them. As DNA, the CDR3 is TGTGCCAGCAGCTCCCGGGGGCCCCTGGGGGGAATTGAAGCTTTCTTT. Translated, it gives CASSSRGPLGGIEAFF.

This chain links TRBV6-1 with TRBJ1-4, with TRBD1 as a possible D gene (5 bases). The CDR3 length is 19 residues. Germline CDR1 MNHNS, CDR2 SASEGT. The V and J ends lost 0 bases and 0 bases respectively, with 17 bases between them. CDR3 DNA sequence: TGTGCCAGCAGTGAAGCGCTTTGGGGTCGGGGCCCAACTAATGAAAAACTGTTTTTT. It codes for CASSEALWGRGPTNEKLFF.

The chain joins TRBV10-3 to TRBJ1-5, with D tentatively TRBD1 (5 bases). V was trimmed by 6 bases and J by 8 bases, leaving 14 bases between them. The germline CDR1 and CDR2 sequences are ENHRY and SYGVKD. The CDR3 totals 13 residues. The CDR3 coding sequence is TGTGCCATCAGCCGAGGGGCGGGAGAGCCCCAGCATTTT. Protein product: CAISRGAGEPQHF.

The V and J genes are TRBV6-6 and TRBJ1-4; no clear D gene. This CDR3 has 15 residues. Germline loops: CDR1 MNHNY, CDR2 SVGAGI (reference sequence). The germline V and J ends were trimmed by 5 bases and 3 bases, with 13 bases remaining between them. CDR3 loop: CASSADLGANEKLFF. The CDR3 region has the DNA TGTGCCAGCAGTGCCGACCTCGGGGCTAATGAAAAACTGTTTTTT.

This sequence joins TRBV18 and TRBJ1-3, with unresolved D. The ends were cut back, 3 bases at V and 4 bases at J, with 10 bases in the middle. The CDR3 totals 14 residues. Germline V gene lookup returns CDR1 KGHSH and CDR2 LQKENI. The CDR3 here is CASSPGPTGNTIYF. The CDR3 DNA reads TGTGCCAGCTCACCGGGCCCTACGGGAAACACCATATATTTT.

The chain carries TRBV7-2 and TRBJ1-1, with 11 bases lining up with TRBD1. V lost 3 bases to trimming and J lost 1 base; unmatched junction nucleotides: 7. This CDR3 is 17 amino acids long. CDR1 and CDR2 from the germline V gene are SGHTA and FQGNSA. In DNA form, the CDR3 reads TGTGCCAGCAGCTTCCCCGCGGGGACAGGGGGGAACACTGAAGCTTTCTTT. Translating gives CASSFPAGTGGNTEAFF.

V and J are TRBV18 and TRBJ1-1; possible D gene TRBD1, 5 bases. Per germline, CDR1 KGHSH and CDR2 LQKENI. This CDR3 spans 14 amino acids. Trimming removed 6 bases from V and 2 bases from J, with 13 bases in between. CDR3 sequence reads: CASSPRQTNTEAFF. The CDR3 bases are TGTGCCAGCTCTCCCCGACAGACAAACACTGAAGCTTTCTTT.

The table lists this clone with a count of one. This sequence joins TRBV27 and TRBJ1-5, with 8 positions matching TRBD1. Looked up from germline, CDR1 is MNHEY and CDR2 is SMNVEV (reference sequence). The junction had 4 bases not matched to a gene; V was cut back by 5 bases and J by 4 bases. The CDR3 covers 14 residues. The CDR3 protein is CASSPDRGNQPQHF. CDR3 nucleotide sequence: TGTGCCAGCAGTCCAGACAGGGGAAATCAGCCCCAGCATTTT.

This chain connects TRBV7-9 to TRBJ1-2; D possibly corresponds to TRBD1 (5 bases). Germline CDR1 reads SEHNR; CDR2 reads FQNEAQ (reference sequence). The CDR3 contains 15 residues. V lost 4 bases and J 4 bases, leaving 16 bases between the germline ends. The CDR3 region is CASSSRDGGTYGYTF. CDR3 coding DNA: TGTGCCAGCAGCTCCCGGGACGGGGGGACCTATGGCTACACCTTC.

This clone was counted between two and nine times. The chain has TRBV28 and TRBJ2-3, with D perhaps TRBD2 (5 bases). The germline CDR1 and CDR2 sequences are MDHEN and SYDVKM. This CDR3 spans 15 amino acids. Between the trimmed V and J ends, which lost 2 bases and 1 base, there was a span of 10 bases. In DNA form, the CDR3 reads TGTGCCAGCAGTTTAGCGGAGGCCGGCACAGATACGCAGTATTTT. This translates into CASSLAEAGTDTQYF.

The chain is built from TRBV5-1 and TRBJ1-2, with D tentatively TRBD1 (5 bases). Trimming removed 2 bases from V and 0 bases from J, with 8 bases in between. CDR1 and CDR2 from the germline V gene are SGHRS and YFSETQ. This CDR3 region has 14 residues. The CDR3 protein is CASSFGGANYGYTF. CDR3 nucleotides: TGCGCCAGCAGCTTCGGGGGAGCTAACTATGGCTACACCTTC.

The chain joins TRBV5-6 to TRBJ2-2; D may be TRBD2 (5 bases). Germline CDR1 and CDR2: SGHDT and YYEEEE. The CDR3 spans 12 residues. Trimming took off 4 bases at V and 4 bases at J, with 5 bases between the two ends. In nucleotides, the CDR3 is TGTGCCAGCAGCGGGAGCACCGGGGAGCTGTTTTTT. Its protein product is CASSGSTGELFF.

This chain connects TRBV29-1 to TRBJ2-7, with D perhaps matching TRBD1 or TRBD2 (5 bases each). Germline CDR1 is SQVTM and CDR2 is ANQGSEA. CDR3 length: 13 residues. V lost 5 bases, J lost 6 bases, and 17 bases lay in between. This CDR3 is CSVLHRGLGEQYF. CDR3 coding DNA: TGCAGCGTTCTACACCGGGGCTTGGGCGAGCAGTACTTC.

V gene TRBV7-8 combines with J gene TRBJ1-5; TRBD1 matches at 11 bases. The CDR3 length is 14 residues. After removal of 1 base from V and 9 bases from J, the junction contained 2 bases not matched to a gene. Germline-derived CDR1 and CDR2 are SGHVS and FQNEAQ. The CDR3 bases are TGTGCCAGCAGCTTAGGGACAGGGGGCCCGCCCCAGCATTTT. Protein product: CASSLGTGGPPQHF.